Following are 4 T cell receptor beta chains from one sample sequenced in a study of monozygotic twins with inflammatory bowel disease. Each CDR3 protein gets one entry in TCRdb, which reprocessed the 5' RACE reads and gives no DNA. Its clone listing holds some 150,000 distinct CDR3 sequences. The sample taken for sequencing was blood. The receptors here all came from a human donor with ulcerative colitis or Crohn's disease, or a healthy co-twin of an affected twin (not recorded which).

The CDR3 is CASSRLIAGGSYEQYF. This sequence joins TRBV3-1 and TRBJ2-7; TCRdb gives TRBD2 as the D gene, but with no DNA this cannot be confirmed. The length of the CDR3 is 16 residues. Per germline, CDR1 LGHDT and CDR2 YNNKEL (reference sequence).

V gene TRBV5-4 combines with J gene TRBJ2-5; TCRdb reports TRBD1, a call that lacks DNA to check it against. CDR3 length: 14 amino acids. Germline values: CDR1 SGHNT, CDR2 YYREEE (reference sequence). CDR3 loop: CASSFRDRQETQYF.

The gene calls are TRBV7-9 and TRBJ1-4; TCRdb returns TRBD1, unconfirmable since there is no DNA. CDR1 and CDR2 (germline): SEHNR, FQNEAQ (reference sequence). CDR3 length equals 17 residues. The CDR3 region is CASSLAQRSGLNEKLFF.

The chain recombines TRBV10-3 with TRBJ2-1; as DNA is missing, the TRBD2 call by TCRdb cannot be tested. The germline CDR1 and CDR2 sequences are ENHRY and SYGVKD. The CDR3 length is 16 residues. The chain's CDR3 is CAISAQTSGSWDEQFF.